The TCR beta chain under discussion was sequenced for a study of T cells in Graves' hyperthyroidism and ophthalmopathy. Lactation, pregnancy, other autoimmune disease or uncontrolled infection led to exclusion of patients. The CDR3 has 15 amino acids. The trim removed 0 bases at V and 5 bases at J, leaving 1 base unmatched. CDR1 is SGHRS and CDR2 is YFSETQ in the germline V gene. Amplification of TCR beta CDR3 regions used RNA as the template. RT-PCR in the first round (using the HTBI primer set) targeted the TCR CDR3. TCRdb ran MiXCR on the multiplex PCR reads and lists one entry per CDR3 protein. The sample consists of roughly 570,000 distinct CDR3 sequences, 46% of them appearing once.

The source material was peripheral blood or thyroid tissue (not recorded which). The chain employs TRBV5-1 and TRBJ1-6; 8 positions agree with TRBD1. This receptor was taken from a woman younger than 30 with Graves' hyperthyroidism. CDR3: CASSLGQGHNSPLHF. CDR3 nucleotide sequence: TGCGCCAGCAGCTTGGGACAGGGGCATAATTCACCCCTCCACTTT.